This T cell receptor (beta chain) was identified in a study of cytomegalovirus exposure and HLA in healthy donors. Looking at the study overall: Among roughly 180 million T cells, an earlier analysis found roughly 120 million unique TCR beta sequences. Whole-study results and caveats: TCR beta V- and J-gene trimming, according to a later analysis, was linked to a missense DCLRE1C variant.

Researchers ran the PCR with 60 Vbeta and 13 Jbeta primers. TCRdb keeps only in-frame clones here, not all; method: immunoSEQ multiplex PCR. Of 130,000 to 150,000 clones in the sample, under 85% were seen once. A word on this clone: The antigen is undetermined.

CDR1 and CDR2 from the germline V gene are SGHDT and YYEEEE. The CDR3 extends over 13 amino acids. V was shortened by 4 bases and J by 3 bases, with 11 bases between the two germline ends. The specimen sequenced was PBMCs. The gene calls are TRBV5-6 and TRBJ2-7; D remains ambiguous. This receptor was taken from a woman in her thirties or forties in good health and CMV-seropositive. CDR3 DNA sequence: TGTGCCAGCAGCCCCGACACCCGCTACGAGCAGTACTTC. Translated, it gives CASSPDTRYEQYF.